What follows are 8 T cell receptor beta chains derived from one specimen sequenced in a study of response to subunit inactivated influenza vaccine. TCRdb ran MiXCR on the RT-PCR reads and lists one entry per CDR3 protein. Of approximately 300,000 distinct CDR3 sequences in the sample, 20% to 25% were seen once. Sequenced here: PBMCs from blood, sampled roughly 20 months after vaccination. Receptors originate from a man between 50 and 75 years old who received an inactivated influenza vaccine.

This chain uses TRBV2 with TRBJ1-2; 8 nucleotides line up with TRBD1. The CDR3 runs 13 residues. CDR1 is SNHLY and CDR2 is FYNNEI in the germline V gene. J lost 4 bases, V lost 5 bases, and 3 bases had no gene match. Written as DNA, the CDR3 is TGTGCCAGCAGTCGACAGGGGATCTATGGCTACACCTTC. Its translation is CASSRQGIYGYTF.

The chain employs TRBV20-1 and TRBJ2-7, with D perhaps matching TRBD2 (7 bases). Per the germline V gene, CDR1 is DFQATT and CDR2 is SNEGSKA (reference sequence). The ends were cut back, 1 base at V and 4 bases at J, with 14 bases in the middle. The length of the CDR3 is 14 residues. The CDR3: CSARVAGATYEQYF. The CDR3 DNA sequence: TGCAGTGCTAGAGTCGCGGGGGCTACGTACGAGCAGTACTTC.

The chain combines TRBV24-1 with TRBJ2-3, with D tentatively TRBD1 (5 bases). The germline V gene has CDR1 KGHDR and CDR2 SFDVKD. This CDR3 contains 13 residues. Trimming removed 9 bases from V and 2 bases from J, with 11 bases in between. In DNA form, the CDR3 reads TGTGCCACCTCTAGGGGATCCACAGATACGCAGTATTTT. This encodes CATSRGSTDTQYF.

The CDR3 DNA reads TGCGCCAGCAGCTTGGGGGGAAGACAGTACAATGAGCAGTTCTTC. It encodes CASSLGGRQYNEQFF. The V gene is TRBV5-1, the J gene TRBJ2-1; D possibly corresponds to TRBD1 (5 bases). The V end was cut by 0 bases, the J end by 4 bases, with 11 bases between. Germline assignment: CDR1 SGHRS and CDR2 YFSETQ. The CDR3 length is 15 residues.

This rearrangement joins TRBV6-1 to TRBJ2-5; D is undetermined. Germline V CDR1 and CDR2: MNHNS, SASEGT. The V gene lost 6 bases and the J gene lost 2 bases, with 13 bases spanning the gap. The length of the CDR3 is 14 residues. This CDR3 reads CASRVTWRQETQYF. As DNA, the CDR3 is TGTGCCAGCAGAGTTACCTGGCGGCAAGAGACCCAGTACTTC.

The chain combines TRBV6-5 with TRBJ2-7; 7 nucleotides match TRBD1. Germline V gene data show CDR1 as MNHEY and CDR2 as SVGAGI. There are 15 residues in the CDR3. The V and J ends lost 5 bases and 6 bases, in that order; junction bases with no gene match: 13. CDR3 in amino acids: CASSKGQLPPLEQYF. The CDR3 region has the DNA TGTGCCAGCAGTAAGGGACAGCTTCCTCCCCTCGAGCAGTACTTC.

V gene TRBV11-2 combines with J gene TRBJ1-1; 9 nucleotides align to TRBD1. J was trimmed by 6 bases and V by 5 bases; bases with no gene match: 1. Germline-derived CDR1 and CDR2 are SGHAT and FQNNGV. The CDR3 extends over 12 amino acids. CDR3 nucleotides: TGTGCCAGCAGCCGGGACAGGGCTGAAGCTTTCTTT. Translation gives CASSRDRAEAFF.

Regarding this clonotype: Mismatch with germline at one junction end may stem from a read error. The V gene is TRBV10-3, the J gene TRBJ2-3; weak D call: TRBD1 (6 bases). The CDR3 is 16 amino acids. CDR1 is ENHRY, CDR2 SYGVKD, per germline. The CDR3 sequence is CAISESQGRITDTQYF. CDR3 DNA: TGTGCTATCAGTGAGTCTCAGGGGCGTATTACAGATACGCAGTATTTT.